This T cell receptor (beta chain) was profiled in a study of cytomegalovirus exposure and HLA in healthy donors. Study conclusions and caveats: In an earlier analysis, most TCR beta V segments were productive about 87% or about 30% of the time.

As for this clone: Its antigen is unknown.

When sampled, the donors appeared nominally healthy, though they likely had unrecorded immune exposures. PCR used 60 Vbeta primers and 13 Jbeta primers. Original processing methods: Per a later analysis, the number of unique TCR beta chains was roughly 87 million, of which about 10 million were shared. TCRdb keeps only in-frame clones here, not all; method: immunoSEQ multiplex PCR. The V and J calls and the clone size are those of that table, but D and trimming were determined from the DNA. The data contain 90,000 to 120,000 clones, around 85% of them singletons. Trimming took 6 bases from V and 0 from J; bases not matched to a gene: 2. The CDR3 contains 14 residues. CDR1 and CDR2 (germline): MNHNS, SASEGT.

This receptor was identified in a man younger than 40 in good health and CMV-seronegative. The sequencing input was PBMCs. The V call is TRBV6-1, the J call TRBJ1-5, with TRBD1 matching 7 bases. CDR3 amino acids: CASRDRSSNQPQHF. The CDR3 DNA sequence: TGTGCCAGCAGGGACAGGAGTAGCAATCAGCCCCAGCATTTT.